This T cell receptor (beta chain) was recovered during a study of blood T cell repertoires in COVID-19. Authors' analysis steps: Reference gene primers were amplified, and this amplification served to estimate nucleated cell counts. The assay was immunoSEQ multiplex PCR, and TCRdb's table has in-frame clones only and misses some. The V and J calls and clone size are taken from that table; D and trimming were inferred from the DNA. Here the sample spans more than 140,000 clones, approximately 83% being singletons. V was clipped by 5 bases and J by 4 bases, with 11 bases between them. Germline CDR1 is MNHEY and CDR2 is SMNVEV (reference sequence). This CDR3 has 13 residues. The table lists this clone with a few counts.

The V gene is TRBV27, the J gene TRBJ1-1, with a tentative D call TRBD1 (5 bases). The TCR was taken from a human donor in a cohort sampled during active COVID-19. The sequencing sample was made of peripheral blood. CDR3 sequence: CASSPRRGTEAFF. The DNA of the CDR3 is TGTGCCAGCAGTCCGCGAAGGGGCACTGAAGCTTTCTTT.